This T cell receptor beta chain was recorded in a study of blood T cell repertoires in COVID-19. As for the study in general: Spain, Italy and the United States supplied samples that represented acute and convalescent COVID-19.

Methods used by the authors: Amplification with reference gene primers provided the estimates of nucleated cell counts. The table came from immunoSEQ multiplex PCR; TCRdb's copy has only in-frame clones and leaves some out. V and J calls and clone size are as listed in that table; D and trimming were resolved from the DNA. The data show around 100,000 clones, with roughly 87% seen just once and about 6.9% held by the top ten. The V end lost 1 base, the J end lost 9 bases, and 10 bases lay between the germline ends. There are 13 residues in the CDR3. The sample was peripheral blood. The chain links TRBV12-3 or TRBV12-4 to TRBJ2-1, with a weak D call TRBD1 (5 bases). This TCR came from a young man in a cohort sampled during active COVID-19. This CDR3 is CASSLGQPIEQFF. Here the CDR3 DNA reads TGTGCCAGCAGTTTAGGACAGCCGATTGAGCAGTTCTTC.